This T cell receptor beta chain was captured by sequencing in a study of shared clonotypes between healthy human individuals (dated by TCRdb to 2018 to 2020). For the wider study: The cohort comprised a couple of women and a few men aged 18 to 49 years. For each donor, three plates each were used for CD4 naive and CD4 memory, two plates were used for CD8 naive, and one plate was used for CD8 memory. To estimate repertoire size and how much clonotypes are shared between individuals, the study performed deep sequencing of blood TCR repertoires from about 5 healthy adults. Libraries were prepared and TCR repertoires were sequenced by different laboratories using diverse techniques, in order to increase sequencing depth and limit assay-specific biases. Per donor, leukapheresis produced somewhere between about 0.8 and 9.5 billion PBMCs. Overall study results and their limits: Sampling was restricted to blood, and TCR repertoires in tissue are likely to differ from TCR repertoires in blood. Estimated clonotype richness was generally larger for naive than for memory subsets. Compared with non-shared clonotypes, clonotypes shared by all four sorted-subset donors had higher generation probabilities. Across a few donors, approximately 5% of naive CD4, more than 3% of naive CD8, approximately 2.5% of memory CD4, and under 0.45% of memory CD8 clonotypes were shared. Because the study included a small number of donors, the genetic and exposure-history diversity represented was limited. Based on pairwise subsampling, the degree of clonotype sharing among donors was expected to be affected by sequencing depth. Rarefaction of sorted-subset datasets indicated incomplete sequencing despite the large sequencing depth.

Using the deep immunoSEQ assay, TCR CDR3 regions were amplified from genomic DNA by multiplex PCR. For each cell subset, the extracted genomic DNA was distributed evenly across all wells of several immunoSEQ 96-well plates, and each plate served as one replicate. Each replicate PCR for sorted subsets received around 200 ng genomic DNA, equal to tens of thousands of T cell genomes. Purified libraries were measured with a Qubit 3.0 fluorometer, size-checked on a Bioanalyzer 2100, and measured again with the KAPA Library Quantification kit. Every immunoSEQ 96-well plate was sequenced on a separate single-read 150-cycle Illumina NextSeq 550 flow cell. In the original analysis: Because the immunoSEQ output held only junctional sequences and lacked quality scores, the filtering could not match the filtering applied to full-length reads. Sequences were annotated with PyIR, a Python wrapper for IgBLAST v1.9, using IMGT germline references to assign V/J genes and CDR3. Reads were removed for weak V/J assignments (E-value above 1e-6), missing CDR3, stop codons, out-of-frame junctions, or ambiguous translated residues. V3J clonotypes were defined as sequences sharing the same inferred V gene, J gene, and CDR3 amino acid sequence. Percentage overlap between repertoires was calculated by dividing the number of shared unique clonotypes by the size of the smaller repertoire. Richness of each repertoire was evaluated using RTK rarefaction, the Chao1 estimator, and Recon v2.1 estimates of unobserved clonotypes. Generation probabilities for all TCRbeta clonotypes obtained by the gDNA method from a handful of donors were computed using OLGA. Not all clones reach the TCRdb copy of this immuneACCESS table, which keeps in-frame sequences only. Checked studies attribute under half of the gap to unresolved V genes and leave the rest unexplained. V and J calls plus clone size are reproduced from that table; the DNA served to infer D and trimming. The sample table holds a few hundred thousand clones, of which roughly 97% were seen once. Around 0.057% of the sample is in the top ten clones.

Regarding this clone: This receptor's antigen is unknown. The record has no base qualities; no much larger clone is one base away.

The donors were healthy, HIV-negative adults with no recently reported acute infections or vaccinations. Every donor was a Caucasian adult residing in Nashville, Tennessee, USA. Magnetic negative selection was used to enrich CD4+ T cells, after which naive cells were positively selected on CD45RA and the negative fraction became the memory subset. Blood was obtained by leukapheresis, after which PBMCs were separated by Ficoll-Histopaque density gradient centrifugation and cryopreserved in liquid nitrogen vapor phase. Purity and quantity of every magnetically sorted T cell population were checked by analytical flow cytometry. Each sorted fraction had its genomic DNA isolated and then quantified by UV absorbance on a Nanodrop 2000c. The germline V gene (reference sequence) supplies CDR1 SGHNT and CDR2 YYREEE. V is trimmed back by 3 bases and J by 8 bases, and the junction contains 14 bases that no gene match accounts for. The CDR3, from cysteine to phenylalanine, totals 16 residues. The entry retains the CDR3 DNA only, 48 bases that are in frame from base 1.

Here the chain combines TRBV5-4 and TRBJ1-2; the junction holds 9 bases that match TRBD1. The sequence was obtained from a woman aged 30 to 39 in good health. The specimen was naive CD4+ T cells sorted from blood. Read against the paper, the sample's cell subset or site label means: CD45RA+ positively selected. The CDR3 protein sequence reads: CASSSRDRVRWDGYTF. The nucleotides read TGTGCCAGCAGCTCTCGGGACAGGGTCCGGTGGGACGGCTACACCTTC.